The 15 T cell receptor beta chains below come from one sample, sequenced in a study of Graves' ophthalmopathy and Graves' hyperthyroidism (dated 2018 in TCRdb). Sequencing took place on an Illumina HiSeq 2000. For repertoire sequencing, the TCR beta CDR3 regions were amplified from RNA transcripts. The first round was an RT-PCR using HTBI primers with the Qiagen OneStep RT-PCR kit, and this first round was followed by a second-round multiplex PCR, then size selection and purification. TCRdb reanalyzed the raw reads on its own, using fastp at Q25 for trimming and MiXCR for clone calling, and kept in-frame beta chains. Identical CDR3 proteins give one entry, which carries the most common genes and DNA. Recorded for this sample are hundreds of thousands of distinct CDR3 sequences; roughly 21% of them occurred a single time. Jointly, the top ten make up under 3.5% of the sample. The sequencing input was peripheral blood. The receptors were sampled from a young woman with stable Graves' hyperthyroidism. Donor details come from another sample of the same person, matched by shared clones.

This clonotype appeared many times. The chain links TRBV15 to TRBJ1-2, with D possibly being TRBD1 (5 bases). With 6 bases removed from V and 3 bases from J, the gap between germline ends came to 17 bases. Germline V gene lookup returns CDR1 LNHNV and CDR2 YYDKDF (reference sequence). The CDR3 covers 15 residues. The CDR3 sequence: CATRNTGRRDYGYTF. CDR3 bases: TGTGCCACCAGGAATACGGGACGGAGAGACTATGGCTACACCTTC.

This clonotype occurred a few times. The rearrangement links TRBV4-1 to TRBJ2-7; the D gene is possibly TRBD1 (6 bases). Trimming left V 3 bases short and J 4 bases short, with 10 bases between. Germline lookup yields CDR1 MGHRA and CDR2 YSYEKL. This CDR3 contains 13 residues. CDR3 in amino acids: CASSQRQEYEQYF. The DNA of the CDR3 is TGCGCCAGCAGCCAGAGACAGGAGTACGAGCAGTACTTC.

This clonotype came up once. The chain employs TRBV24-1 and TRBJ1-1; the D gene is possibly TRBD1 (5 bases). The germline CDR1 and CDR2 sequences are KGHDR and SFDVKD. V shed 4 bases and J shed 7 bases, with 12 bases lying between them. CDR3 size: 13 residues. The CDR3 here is CATSDTDRSEAFF. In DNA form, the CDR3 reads TGTGCCACCAGTGACACAGACAGAAGTGAAGCTTTCTTT.

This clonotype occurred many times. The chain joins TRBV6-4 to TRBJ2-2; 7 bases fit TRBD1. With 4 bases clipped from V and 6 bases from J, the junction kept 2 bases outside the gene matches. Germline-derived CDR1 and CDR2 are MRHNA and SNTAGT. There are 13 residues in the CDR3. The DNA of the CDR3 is TGTGCCAGCAGTGCTCAGGGGGCCGGGGAGCTGTTTTTT. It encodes CASSAQGAGELFF.

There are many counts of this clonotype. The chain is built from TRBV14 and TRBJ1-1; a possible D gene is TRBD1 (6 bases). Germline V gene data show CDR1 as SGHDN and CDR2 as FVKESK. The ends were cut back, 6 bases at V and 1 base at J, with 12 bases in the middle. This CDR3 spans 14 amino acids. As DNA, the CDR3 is TGTGCCAGCAGTCCTACCAGGGGGAACACTGAAGCTTTCTTT. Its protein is CASSPTRGNTEAFF.

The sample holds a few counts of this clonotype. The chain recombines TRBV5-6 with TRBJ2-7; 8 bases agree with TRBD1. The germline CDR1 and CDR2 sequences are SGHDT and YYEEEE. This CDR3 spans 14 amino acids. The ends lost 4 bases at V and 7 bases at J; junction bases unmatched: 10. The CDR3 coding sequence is TGTGCCAGCAGCCACCGGGCCAGGGGGCGTGAGCAGTACTTC. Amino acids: CASSHRARGREQYF. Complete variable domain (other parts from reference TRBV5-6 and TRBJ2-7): DAGVTQSPTHLIKTRGQQVTLRCSPKSGHDTVSWYQQALGQGPQFIFQYYEEEERQRGNFPDRFSGHQFPNYSSELNVNALLLGDSALYLCASSHRARGREQYFGPGTRLTVT.

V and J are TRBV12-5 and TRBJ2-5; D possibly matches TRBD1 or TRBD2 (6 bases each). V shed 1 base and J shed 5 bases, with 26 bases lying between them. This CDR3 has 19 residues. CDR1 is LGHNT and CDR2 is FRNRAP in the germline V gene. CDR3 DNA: TGTGCTAGTGGTTTGGCCCTCCCTGTTCTAGTTAGGGGGGCCGAGACCCAGTACTTC. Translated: CASGLALPVLVRGAETQYF.

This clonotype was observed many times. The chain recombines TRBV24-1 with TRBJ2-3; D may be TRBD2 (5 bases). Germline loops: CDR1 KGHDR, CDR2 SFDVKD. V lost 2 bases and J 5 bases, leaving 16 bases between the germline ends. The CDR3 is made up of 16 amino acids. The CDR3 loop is CATSDSYGLDGDTQYF. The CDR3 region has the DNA TGTGCCACCAGTGATTCATATGGACTGGATGGAGATACGCAGTATTTT.

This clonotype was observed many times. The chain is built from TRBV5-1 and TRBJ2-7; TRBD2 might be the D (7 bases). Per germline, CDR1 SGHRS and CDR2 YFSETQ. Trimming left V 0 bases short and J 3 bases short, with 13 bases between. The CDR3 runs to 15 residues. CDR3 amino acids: CASSLERGTNYEQYF. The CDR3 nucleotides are TGCGCCAGCAGCTTGGAGAGGGGGACTAACTACGAGCAGTACTTC. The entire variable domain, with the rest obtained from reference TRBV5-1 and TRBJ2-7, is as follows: KAGVTQTPRYLIKTRGQQVTLSCSPISGHRSVSWYQQTPGQGLQFLFEYFSETQRNKGNFPGRFSGRQFSNSRSEMNVSTLELGDSALYLCASSLERGTNYEQYFGPGTRLTVT.

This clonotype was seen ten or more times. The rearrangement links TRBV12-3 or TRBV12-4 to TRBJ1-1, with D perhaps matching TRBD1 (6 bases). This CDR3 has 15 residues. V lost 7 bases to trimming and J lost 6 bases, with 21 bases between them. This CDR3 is CASTRGWRGASEAFF. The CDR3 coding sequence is TGTGCCAGCACCCGCGGGTGGCGGGGGGCGTCTGAAGCTTTCTTT.

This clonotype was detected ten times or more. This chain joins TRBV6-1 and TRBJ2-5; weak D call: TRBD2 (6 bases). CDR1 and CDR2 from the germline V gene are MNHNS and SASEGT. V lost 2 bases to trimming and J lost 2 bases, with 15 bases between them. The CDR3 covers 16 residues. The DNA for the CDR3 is TGTGCCAGCAGTGAAAACGAGGCGGGAAGACAAGAGACCCAGTACTTC. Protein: CASSENEAGRQETQYF.

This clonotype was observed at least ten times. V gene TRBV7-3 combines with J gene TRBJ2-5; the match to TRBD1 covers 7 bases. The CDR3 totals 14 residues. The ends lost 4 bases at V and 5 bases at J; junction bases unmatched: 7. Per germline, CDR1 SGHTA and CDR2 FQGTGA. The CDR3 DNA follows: TGTGCCAGCAGCTCTGATACAGGGGAGGAGACCCAGTACTTC. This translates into CASSSDTGEETQYF.

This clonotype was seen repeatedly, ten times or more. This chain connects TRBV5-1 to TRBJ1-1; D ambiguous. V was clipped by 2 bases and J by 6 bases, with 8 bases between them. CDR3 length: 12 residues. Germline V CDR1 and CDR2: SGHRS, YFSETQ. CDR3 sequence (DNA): TGCGCCAGCAGCTTTGGCGTTGCTGAAGCTTTCTTT. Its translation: CASSFGVAEAFF. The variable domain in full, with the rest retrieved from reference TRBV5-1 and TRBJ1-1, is KAGVTQTPRYLIKTRGQQVTLSCSPISGHRSVSWYQQTPGQGLQFLFEYFSETQRNKGNFPGRFSGRQFSNSRSEMNVSTLELGDSALYLCASSFGVAEAFFGQGTRLTVV.

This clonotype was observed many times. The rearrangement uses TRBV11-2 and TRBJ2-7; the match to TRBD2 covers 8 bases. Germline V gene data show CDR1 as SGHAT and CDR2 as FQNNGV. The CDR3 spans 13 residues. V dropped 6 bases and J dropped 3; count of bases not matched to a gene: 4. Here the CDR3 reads CASRAGVGYEQYF. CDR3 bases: TGTGCCAGCAGAGCGGGAGTTGGCTACGAGCAGTACTTC. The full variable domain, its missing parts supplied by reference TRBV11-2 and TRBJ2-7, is EAGVAQSPRYKIIEKRQSVAFWCNPISGHATLYWYQQILGQGPKLLIQFQNNGVVDDSQLPKDRFSAERLKGVDSTLKIQPAKLEDSAVYLCASRAGVGYEQYFGPGTRLTVT.

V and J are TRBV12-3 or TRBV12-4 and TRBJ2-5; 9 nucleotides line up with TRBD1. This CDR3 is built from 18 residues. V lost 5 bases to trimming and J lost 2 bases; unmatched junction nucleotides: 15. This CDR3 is CASSPAWGQGRVQETQYF. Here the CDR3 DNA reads TGTGCCAGCAGTCCTGCGTGGGGACAGGGTAGGGTTCAAGAGACCCAGTACTTC.